One sample yielded the 32 T cell receptor beta chains listed below, sequenced in a study of CD8 T cells in Susac syndrome. Random hexamers primed reverse transcription of about 0.45 to 1 ug RNA. TCRdb re-analysed the immunoSEQ multiplex PCR reads in MiXCR, keeping a single row per CDR3 protein. Of some 200,000 distinct CDR3 sequences in the sample, roughly 95% were seen once. The specimen sequenced was CD4+ T cells from PBMCs. These TCRs come from a human donor with Susac syndrome.

This rearrangement joins TRBV6-2 or TRBV6-3 to TRBJ1-5; D remains ambiguous. CDR1 is MNHEY and CDR2 is SVGEGT in the germline V gene. This CDR3 region has 13 residues. Between the trimmed V and J ends, which lost 7 bases and 8 bases, there was a span of 15 bases. The CDR3 bases are TGTGCCAGCACCCGACCTCAAAGGGAGCCCCAGCATTTT. Its translation: CASTRPQREPQHF.

The chain recombines TRBV4-2 with TRBJ2-7; TRBD2 matches at 10 bases. In germline, CDR1 is LGHNA, CDR2 YNFKEQ. The CDR3 totals 17 residues. The V and J ends lost 3 bases and 2 bases, in that order; junction bases with no gene match: 10. For the CDR3, the DNA is TGTGCCAGCAGCCACGTACCACTAGCGGGGACCCCCTACGAGCAGTACTTC. As protein: CASSHVPLAGTPYEQYF.

The V and J genes are TRBV3-1 and TRBJ1-3, with D possibly TRBD1 on 5 matching bases. Germline V lookup: CDR1 LGHDT, CDR2 YNNKEL (reference sequence). V shed 4 bases and J shed 7 bases, with 14 bases lying between them. The CDR3 is 14 residues long. In nucleotides, the CDR3 is TGTGCCAGCAGCCCAGGGTCGGCCGGGAACACCATATATTTT. The encoded protein is CASSPGSAGNTIYF.

This sequence joins TRBV20-1 and TRBJ2-7; unclear D gene. This CDR3 has 14 amino acids. V lost 5 bases and J lost 5, with 19 bases in between. Germline V gene sequence: CDR1 DFQATT, CDR2 SNEGSKA (reference sequence). In nucleotides, the CDR3 is TGCAGTGCTCCAGGACCGTTAGGGATCAACGAGCAGTACTTC. Translation: CSAPGPLGINEQYF.

The chain is built from TRBV28 and TRBJ1-1; no clear D gene. Trimming stripped 10 bases from V and 7 bases from J, with 13 bases between. This CDR3 is 11 amino acids long. Germline lookup yields CDR1 MDHEN and CDR2 SYDVKM. CDR3 nucleotide sequence: TGTGCCATCATGGACGTAAGTGAAGCTTTCTTT. Translating gives CAIMDVSEAFF.

V usage is TRBV9 and J usage is TRBJ2-5, with TRBD2 identical over 10 bases. Germline loops: CDR1 SGDLS, CDR2 YYNGEE. V was clipped by 4 bases and J by 5 bases; unmatched bases: 14. The CDR3 spans 17 residues. CDR3 sequence (DNA): TGTGCCAGCAGCACCTCTTTCAGCGGGGGGGCCTCGGAGACCCAGTACTTC. Translating gives CASSTSFSGGASETQYF.

This sequence joins TRBV5-1 and TRBJ2-7; D is unclear. Germline lookup yields CDR1 SGHRS and CDR2 YFSETQ. CDR3 size: 12 residues. The ends were cut back, 1 base at V and 2 bases at J, with 4 bases in the middle. CDR3 loop: CASSLYPYEQYF. In DNA, the CDR3 is TGCGCCAGCAGCTTGTATCCCTACGAGCAGTACTTC. Variable domain in full (rest from reference TRBV5-1 and TRBJ2-7): KAGVTQTPRYLIKTRGQQVTLSCSPISGHRSVSWYQQTPGQGLQFLFEYFSETQRNKGNFPGRFSGRQFSNSRSEMNVSTLELGDSALYLCASSLYPYEQYFGPGTRLTVT.

This chain connects TRBV29-1 to TRBJ2-7; 9 bases are shared with TRBD1. This CDR3 contains 13 residues. V lost 4 bases to trimming and J lost 5 bases; unmatched junction nucleotides: 6. Germline CDR1 is SQVTM and CDR2 is ANQGSEA. Written as DNA, the CDR3 is TGCAGCGTTGGAACGACAGGGGGTAACGAGCAGTACTTC. It yields the protein CSVGTTGGNEQYF.

The rearrangement links TRBV20-1 to TRBJ2-5; TRBD1 aligns across 11 bases. The CDR3 has 16 residues. CDR1 and CDR2 (germline): DFQATT, SNEGSKA (reference sequence). After removal of 5 bases from V and 2 bases from J, the junction contained 10 bases not matched to a gene. This CDR3 is CSAARGQGAKQETQYF. As DNA, the CDR3 is TGCAGTGCTGCTCGAGGACAGGGGGCCAAGCAAGAGACCCAGTACTTC.

This rearrangement joins TRBV9 to TRBJ1-2, with D hard to call. The V end lost 3 bases, the J end lost 4 bases, and 4 bases lay between the germline ends. Germline-derived CDR1 and CDR2 are SGDLS and YYNGEE. The CDR3 has 11 amino acids. CDR3 nucleotide sequence: TGTGCCAGCAGCGCCCTCTATGGCTACACCTTC. It codes for CASSALYGYTF.

The chain employs TRBV12-3 or TRBV12-4 and TRBJ1-2; D unclear. V lost 3 bases to trimming and J lost 0 bases, with 8 bases between them. CDR3 size: 14 residues. The CDR3 protein is CASSLQVSNYGYTF. CDR3 bases: TGTGCCAGCAGTTTGCAGGTTTCTAACTATGGCTACACCTTC.

The chain links TRBV24-1 to TRBJ2-3; TRBD2 agrees at 11 bases. The germline gives CDR1 KGHDR, CDR2 SFDVKD. The CDR3 is 16 residues long. Losses at the gene ends were 4 bases for V and 4 bases for J; bases not matched to a gene: 6. The CDR3 region is CATSETGLAEPDTQYF. Here the CDR3 DNA reads TGTGCCACCAGTGAAACGGGACTAGCGGAGCCAGATACGCAGTATTTT.

The CDR3 sequence is CAWTPFLAGVDGYTF. The CDR3 coding sequence is TGTGCCTGGACTCCGTTCCTAGCCGGAGTCGATGGCTACACCTTC. The genes are TRBV30 and TRBJ1-2, with D hard to call. Germline V CDR1 and CDR2: GTSNPN, SVGIG (reference sequence). The CDR3 length is 15 residues. Trimming took 4 bases from V and 6 from J, leaving 21 bases between them.

The chain joins TRBV6-2 or TRBV6-3 to TRBJ2-1; D is possibly TRBD2 (5 bases). Trimming pared 3 bases from V and 9 bases from J, leaving 18 bases between. The CDR3 spans 15 residues. Germline lookup yields CDR1 MNHEY and CDR2 SVGEGT. Here the CDR3 DNA reads TGTGCCAGCAGTTATTCCCAGCCGGGTACTAGTGAGCAGTTCTTC. Protein sequence: CASSYSQPGTSEQFF.

The V call is TRBV30, the J call TRBJ2-7; no clear D gene. Trimming pared 3 bases from V and 0 bases from J, leaving 15 bases between. CDR1 is GTSNPN and CDR2 is SVGIG in the germline V gene (reference sequence). The CDR3 is made up of 15 amino acids. The CDR3 loop reads CAWSTTVWSSYEQYF. DNA of the CDR3: TGTGCCTGGAGCACTACCGTGTGGAGCTCCTACGAGCAGTACTTC.

This sequence joins TRBV27 and TRBJ2-5; 14 bases map to TRBD2. The CDR3 is 16 residues long. Germline trimming cut 5 bases from V and 2 bases from J; bases unmatched to any gene: 4. CDR1 is MNHEY and CDR2 is SMNVEV in the germline V gene (reference sequence). The CDR3 nucleotides are TGTGCCAGCAGTACCCGACTAGCGGGGGGGCAAGAGACCCAGTACTTC. It yields the protein CASSTRLAGGQETQYF.

The genes are TRBV12-3 or TRBV12-4 and TRBJ1-4, with D possibly matching TRBD1 (6 bases). The CDR3 extends over 14 amino acids. V was pared by 2 bases and J by 8 bases, with 12 bases between. The CDR3 DNA reads as TGTGCCAGCAGTTTATCGGGGGGCGGAGAAAAACTGTTTTTT. Translated: CASSLSGGGEKLFF.

This chain joins TRBV7-9 and TRBJ2-7; D may be TRBD1 (6 bases). The CDR3 runs 14 residues. Trimming left V 2 bases short and J 4 bases short, with 12 bases between. Per germline, CDR1 SEHNR and CDR2 FQNEAQ (reference sequence). Here the CDR3 DNA reads TGTGCCAGCAGCTTATTGGGCAGGGGTTACGAGCAGTACTTC. Translating gives CASSLLGRGYEQYF.

This chain links TRBV20-1 with TRBJ2-1; 9 bases agree with TRBD2. The CDR3 is made up of 16 amino acids. In germline, CDR1 is DFQATT, CDR2 SNEGSKA (reference sequence). The V gene end was trimmed by 1 base and the J gene end by 3 bases; junction bases not matched to a gene: 7. CDR3 protein: CSARVVAGAFYNEQFF. In nucleotides, the CDR3 is TGCAGTGCTAGAGTGGTAGCGGGGGCGTTCTACAATGAGCAGTTCTTC.

The J gene is TRBJ1-2, the V gene TRBV12-3 or TRBV12-4; no clear D gene. This CDR3 is 11 amino acids long. V was clipped by 6 bases and J by 7 bases, with 9 bases between them. CDR3: CASSRPAGYTF. As DNA, the CDR3 is TGTGCCAGCAGCCGACCGGCTGGCTACACCTTC.

This clonotype appeared a single time. The chain joins TRBV24-1 to TRBJ2-1; a possible D gene is TRBD1 (6 bases). V lost 2 bases and J 7 bases, leaving 11 bases between the germline ends. The CDR3 totals 14 residues. The germline CDR1 and CDR2 sequences are KGHDR and SFDVKD. CDR3: CATSDSGQGNEQFF. The CDR3 DNA follows: TGTGCCACCAGTGATTCAGGGCAGGGGAATGAGCAGTTCTTC.

The chain recombines TRBV3-1 with TRBJ2-7; no clear D. CDR1 and CDR2 from the germline V gene are LGHDT and YNNKEL (reference sequence). The CDR3 is 13 residues long. V lost 1 base to trimming and J lost 6 bases, with 10 bases between them. The CDR3 DNA follows: TGTGCCAGCAGCCAAGTTCCCCCCCTCGAGCAGTACTTC. Translation: CASSQVPPLEQYF.

The chain is built from TRBV24-1 and TRBJ2-1; maybe TRBD2 (5 bases). In germline, CDR1 is KGHDR, CDR2 SFDVKD. The CDR3 has 15 amino acids. V was pared by 5 bases and J by 9 bases, with 19 bases between. The CDR3: CATSADGSAGGEQFF. CDR3 sequence (DNA): TGTGCCACCAGTGCGGACGGCTCCGCGGGTGGTGAGCAGTTCTTC.

The chain uses TRBV4-1 and TRBJ2-1; perhaps TRBD1 as D (6 bases). Germline values: CDR1 MGHRA, CDR2 YSYEKL. Trimming took 1 base from V and 10 from J, leaving 14 bases between them. The CDR3 consists of 14 residues. Here the CDR3 DNA reads TGCGCCAGCAGCCAAGGGGACATCAGGGGAGAGCAGTTCTTC. Its protein is CASSQGDIRGEQFF.

The chain carries TRBV3-1 and TRBJ2-7, with TRBD2 identical over 9 bases. Germline loops: CDR1 LGHDT, CDR2 YNNKEL (reference sequence). The CDR3 is 14 amino acids. Trimming took 2 bases from V and 7 from J; bases not matched to a gene: 6. The CDR3 is CASSQILAGLEQYF. The CDR3 DNA reads TGTGCCAGCAGCCAAATTCTAGCGGGGCTTGAGCAGTACTTC.

This sequence joins TRBV29-1 and TRBJ1-5; 8 bases match TRBD1. The CDR3 is 14 amino acids. V was pared by 6 bases and J by 2 bases, with 6 bases of the junction left unmatched. The V gene's germline CDR1 is SQVTM and CDR2 ANQGSEA. CDR3 nucleotides: TGCAGCGTCAAACAGGGGGTTGGCAATCAGCCCCAGCATTTT. Amino acid sequence: CSVKQGVGNQPQHF.

This chain connects TRBV30 to TRBJ1-1; 9 bases line up with TRBD1. CDR3 length: 14 residues. Germline-derived CDR1 and CDR2 are GTSNPN and SVGIG (reference sequence). The V gene end was trimmed by 4 bases and the J gene end by 10 bases; junction bases not matched to a gene: 13. The CDR3 spells CAWNGGTGKRGAFF. CDR3 nucleotide sequence: TGTGCCTGGAACGGCGGGACAGGGAAACGGGGAGCTTTCTTT. Full variable domain (remainder filled in from reference TRBV30 and TRBJ1-1): SQTIHQWPATLVQPVGSPLSLECTVEGTSNPNLYWYRQAAGRGLQLLFYSVGIGQISSEVPQNLSASRPQDRQFILSSKKLLLSDSGFYLCAWNGGTGKRGAFFGQGTRLTVV.

The J gene is TRBJ1-2, the V gene TRBV5-1, with D possibly being TRBD1 (5 bases). CDR3 length equals 19 residues. The germline gives CDR1 SGHRS, CDR2 YFSETQ. With 4 bases removed from V and 1 base from J, the gap between germline ends came to 26 bases. CDR3 amino acids: CASSGGTGPHVLFNYGYTF. The CDR3 coding sequence is TGCGCCAGCAGCGGGGGAACCGGGCCACACGTTCTTTTTAACTATGGCTACACCTTC.

J is TRBJ2-3 and V is TRBV7-2, with a possible D match to TRBD2 (6 bases). Looked up from germline, CDR1 is SGHTA and CDR2 is FQGNSA. The V and J ends lost 2 bases and 0 bases respectively, with 21 bases between them. CDR3 length equals 19 residues. CDR3 nucleotides: TGTGCCAGCAGCTTATTTCTTCAATCGGGGGTACCTAGCACAGATACGCAGTATTTT. Amino acids: CASSLFLQSGVPSTDTQYF.

J is TRBJ2-1 and V is TRBV4-3; tentative D call: TRBD2 (7 bases). Germline loops: CDR1 LGHNA, CDR2 YSLEER. This CDR3 comprises 16 residues. The V end was cut by 4 bases, the J end by 2 bases, with 15 bases between. The CDR3 sequence is CASSPGRGGPYNEQFF. The DNA of the CDR3 is TGCGCCAGCAGCCCGGGAAGGGGGGGACCCTACAATGAGCAGTTCTTC.

The chain carries TRBV7-6 and TRBJ2-1; the match to TRBD1 covers 9 bases. V was pared by 5 bases and J by 3 bases, with 11 bases of the junction left unmatched. This CDR3 is built from 17 residues. Germline V gene data show CDR1 as SGHVS and CDR2 as FNYEAQ. This CDR3 is CASSRRYRTGVYNEQFF. DNA for the CDR3: TGTGCCAGCAGCCGGCGGTATAGGACAGGGGTCTACAATGAGCAGTTCTTC.

A few counts support this clonotype. The rearrangement links TRBV4-3 to TRBJ1-1; 8 bases fit TRBD1. The CDR3 has 15 residues. Unmatched junction bases numbered 9, after V lost 0 bases and J lost 9 bases. Germline V gene data show CDR1 as LGHNA and CDR2 as YSLEER. The DNA of the CDR3 is TGCGCCAGCAGCCAAGATGCCCGACAGGGGCGGAAAGCTTTCTTT. This sequence encodes CASSQDARQGRKAFF.